This T cell receptor beta chain was sequenced during a study of radiation and T cells in renal cell carcinoma. Study results and caveats: Irradiated tumors held more dominant CDR3 motifs than control tumors. Compared with controls, irradiated tumors showed greater TCR clonality.

Sequenced by immunoSEQ multiplex PCR; TCRdb stores in-frame clones only, minus some. The data hold 15,000 or so clones, with around 57% observed a single time. As regards this clone: The antigen is not known.

As to treatment: treatment-naive control, cytoreductive nephrectomy. Treatment-naive patients without radiation supplied the control tumors at nephrectomy. The source material was tumor tissue, sampled from a patient whose treatment was nephrectomy without radiotherapy. This clonotype was sampled from a man over 45 with renal cell carcinoma.

The CDR3 loop reads CASSVGQGVNSPLHF. The DNA of the CDR3 is TGCGCCAGCAGCGTTGGACAGGGGGTAAATTCACCCCTCCACTTT. The rearrangement links TRBV5-1 to TRBJ1-6, with TRBD1 matching over 10 bases. Germline loops: CDR1 SGHRS, CDR2 YFSETQ. J lost 7 bases, V lost 4 bases, and 5 bases had no gene match. CDR3 size: 15 residues.